This entry features one T cell receptor (beta chain) sequence. The antigen remains undetermined. Germline CDR1 SGHTA, CDR2 FQGNSA. This CDR3 is 12 amino acids long. V lost 5 bases and J lost 5, with 7 bases in between. The authors made TCR cDNA by 5'RACE template switching, adding a universal primer site and UMIs. TCRdb fed the 5' RACE reads into MiXCR, producing one record per CDR3 protein. The sample lists some 320,000 distinct CDR3 sequences, about 4% occurring once. This record belongs to a study of T cells after yellow fever vaccination. Study-wide findings and caveats: In post-booster samples, most primary-vaccination clones reappeared (approximately 96% CD4, roughly 88% CD8). Weaker, the secondary response had a peak occurring faster, on day 5 versus 15. There was a small share of clonotypes that showed up in both the CD4 and CD8 compartments.

V gene TRBV7-2 combines with J gene TRBJ1-5; D uncertain. The sequence was obtained from a man aged 18 to 30 who received the YFV17D yellow fever vaccine. Specimen: PBMCs, collected 5 days after the yellow fever booster vaccination. The chain's CDR3 is CASSRDDQPQHF. The CDR3 DNA follows: TGTGCCAGCAGCCGAGACGATCAGCCCCAGCATTTT.